Listed here are 17 T cell receptor beta chains from one sample, sequenced in a study of blood T cell repertoires in COVID-19. TCRdb's copy holds only in-frame clones and misses some; the assay was immunoSEQ multiplex PCR. The sample holds some 300,000 clones, just under 90% seen once. The specimen was PBMCs or T cells enriched from blood (not recorded which). The origin of the receptors is a woman between 45 and 65 years old who had been exposed to COVID-19.

The V call is TRBV6-5, the J call TRBJ1-2; D gene ambiguous. This CDR3 is 13 amino acids long. Germline V lookup: CDR1 MNHEY, CDR2 SVGAGI. V was clipped by 3 bases and J by 2 bases, with 7 bases between them. The CDR3 DNA is TGTGCCAGCAGTTATGCGGCGAACTATGGCTACACCTTC. Translating gives CASSYAANYGYTF.

The V gene is TRBV21-1, the J gene TRBJ2-1; the D call of TRBD1 is as the table states it, not checked on the DNA. TRBV21-1 is tagged as a pseudogene. This CDR3 spans 11 amino acids. CDR3 sequence (DNA): TGTGCCAGCACCATTACAAGTGAGCAGTTCTTC. This codes for CASTITSEQFF.

This chain links TRBV7-6 with TRBJ1-4; D call uncertain. V was clipped by 5 bases and J by 4 bases, with 17 bases between them. Germline V gives CDR1 SGHVS, CDR2 FNYEAQ. The CDR3 is made up of 16 amino acids. In nucleotides, the CDR3 is TGTGCCAGCAGCCCCGGCGGGGTGGCGGGTAATGAAAAACTGTTTTTT. Translated: CASSPGGVAGNEKLFF.

The CDR3 DNA is TGCGCCAGCAGCCTCCCTCCGGGACAGGGGACAACTAATGAAAAACTGTTTTTT. It translates to CASSLPPGQGTTNEKLFF. The chain combines TRBV4-1 with TRBJ1-4, with 10 positions matching TRBD1. V trimming: 4 bases; J trimming: 0 bases; junction bases outside the gene matches: 8. The CDR3 contains 18 residues. Germline CDR1 MGHRA, CDR2 YSYEKL.

The gene calls are TRBV27 and TRBJ2-7; 10 bases are shared with TRBD1. The ends lost 6 bases at V and 4 bases at J; junction bases unmatched: 0. Per germline, CDR1 MNHEY and CDR2 SMNVEV (reference sequence). This CDR3 region has 12 residues. For the CDR3, the DNA is TGTGCCAGCAGGGACAGGGGGTACGAGCAGTACTTC. Its translation is CASRDRGYEQYF.

CDR3 nucleotides: TGCGCCAGCAGCGATGATCCTAGCCAAGAGACCCAGTACTTC. As protein: CASSDDPSQETQYF. The chain combines TRBV5-1 with TRBJ2-5; D ambiguous. With 4 bases removed from V and 1 base from J, the gap between germline ends came to 11 bases. This CDR3 contains 14 residues. Germline-derived CDR1 and CDR2 are SGHRS and YFSETQ.

The V call is TRBV4-1, the J call TRBJ2-1, with D maybe TRBD1 (6 bases). This CDR3 has 19 amino acids. Germline V gene lookup returns CDR1 MGHRA and CDR2 YSYEKL. V dropped 2 bases and J dropped 3 bases, with 23 bases sitting between them. CDR3 loop: CASSQFSSFDRRYYNEQFF. CDR3 nucleotide sequence: TGCGCCAGCAGCCAATTTTCTTCGTTTGACAGGAGGTACTACAATGAGCAGTTCTTC.

There are a few counts of this clone. The chain combines TRBV5-8 with TRBJ1-6; tentatively, D is TRBD1 (5 bases). Trimming removed 1 base from V and 7 bases from J, with 12 bases in between. Germline V gene lookup returns CDR1 SGHTS and CDR2 YDEGEE. This CDR3 spans 15 amino acids. The CDR3 reads CASSLRGFYNSPLHF. The CDR3 nucleotides are TGTGCCAGCAGCTTGAGGGGTTTCTACAATTCACCCCTCCACTTT.

The chain recombines TRBV5-4 with TRBJ1-1; 8 positions agree with TRBD1. Germline CDR1 reads SGHNT; CDR2 reads YYREEE (reference sequence). The CDR3 consists of 15 residues. V was clipped by 2 bases and J by 5 bases; unmatched bases: 8. As DNA, the CDR3 is TGTGCCAGCAGCTTCCCGGACAGGGTGGAGACTGAAGCTTTCTTT. Its protein is CASSFPDRVETEAFF.

The chain employs TRBV6-2 or TRBV6-3 and TRBJ1-5; D may be TRBD1 (6 bases). Germline CDR1 reads MNHEY; CDR2 reads SVGEGT. V was clipped by 2 bases and J by 3 bases, with 11 bases between them. The CDR3 is 15 residues long. The CDR3 coding sequence is TGTGCCAGCAGTTACAGGACAGTACTCAATCAGCCCCAGCATTTT. Protein: CASSYRTVLNQPQHF.

The chain has TRBV5-1 and TRBJ1-1, with 7 bases lining up with TRBD1. The CDR3 sequence is 16 residues long. With 0 bases clipped from V and 0 bases from J, the junction kept 5 bases outside the gene matches. Germline CDR1 SGHRS, CDR2 YFSETQ. CDR3 DNA sequence: TGCGCCAGCAGCTTGGATAGACAGGGAATGAACACTGAAGCTTTCTTT. Encoded protein: CASSLDRQGMNTEAFF.

The V call is TRBV27, the J call TRBJ2-6; D gene unclear. There are 17 residues in the CDR3. Per the germline V gene, CDR1 is MNHEY and CDR2 is SMNVEV (reference sequence). The V end lost 2 bases, the J end lost 1 base, and 12 bases lay between the germline ends. CDR3 DNA sequence: TGTGCCAGCAGTTTAACAGTGACCTTGTCTGGGGCCAACGTCCTGACTTTC. Translation gives CASSLTVTLSGANVLTF.

The chain recombines TRBV7-2 with TRBJ1-3; D is perhaps TRBD1 (5 bases). The CDR3 runs 16 residues. CDR1 is SGHTA and CDR2 is FQGNSA in the germline V gene. Trimming took 2 bases from V and 0 from J, leaving 11 bases between them. This CDR3 reads CASSLSGQYSGNTIYF. The CDR3 region has the DNA TGTGCCAGCAGCTTATCAGGACAATACTCTGGAAACACCATATATTTT.

The chain recombines TRBV28 with TRBJ2-5, with 7 bases aligning to TRBD1. The V and J ends lost 7 bases and 7 bases, in that order; junction bases with no gene match: 6. This CDR3 region has 12 residues. From germline, CDR1 is MDHEN and CDR2 SYDVKM. CDR3 sequence (DNA): TGTGCCAGCAACAGGGGCCCGGGGACCCAGTACTTC. It translates to CASNRGPGTQYF.

This clone was detected only a few times. V gene TRBV9 combines with J gene TRBJ1-2, with 7 nucleotides matching TRBD1. The V gene's germline CDR1 is SGDLS and CDR2 YYNGEE. Unmatched junction bases numbered 3, after V lost 0 bases and J lost 4 bases. This CDR3 has 14 residues. The CDR3 bases are TGTGCCAGCAGCGTAGGGGACAGAGCCTATGGCTACACCTTC. Translation gives CASSVGDRAYGYTF.

This sequence joins TRBV11-3 and TRBJ2-7; TRBD2 matches at 12 bases. The CDR3 runs 16 residues. V trimming: 4 bases; J trimming: 3 bases; junction bases outside the gene matches: 7. Germline assignment: CDR1 SGHNT and CDR2 YENEEA. Here the CDR3 reads CASSSGLAGWGYEQYF. As DNA, the CDR3 is TGTGCCAGCAGCTCGGGACTAGCGGGTTGGGGCTACGAGCAGTACTTC.

This clone was found a few times. The V call is TRBV19, the J call TRBJ1-5; TRBD1 matches 7 bases. The J segment lost 2 bases and the V segment lost 6 bases, leaving 7 bases of the junction unmatched. Germline assignment: CDR1 LNHDA and CDR2 SQIVND (reference sequence). The CDR3 is made up of 15 amino acids. DNA for the CDR3: TGTGCCAGTAGCTTCAGGGGGGACGGCAATCAGCCCCAGCATTTT. It yields the protein CASSFRGDGNQPQHF.